Listed below are T cell receptor beta chains from one sample, sequenced in a study of early T cells in non-severe SARS-CoV-2 infection. TCRdb ran MiXCR on the 5' RACE reads and lists one entry per CDR3 protein. The sample yields about 92,000 distinct CDR3 sequences, 12% to 15% seen once. Sequenced input: whole blood. The source is an adult who was a healthcare worker with PCR-confirmed SARS-CoV-2 infection or an uninfected control (not recorded which). Both conserved end residues are part of each CDR3. The order of the fields is J gene, V gene, clone size, D gene, CDR3 protein, CDR3 DNA. D genes are given only for firm matches. Clone size appears in some rows only: once, few, many, or a class for an expanded clone.

j_call: TRBJ1-2
v_call: TRBV6-2/TRBV6-3
clone_size: .
d_call: .
cdr3_aa: CASSPGTYGYTF
cdr3_nt: TGTGCCAGCAGTCCCGGGACCTATGGCTACACCTTC

j_call: TRBJ1-1
v_call: TRBV6-4
clone_size: many
d_call: .
cdr3_aa: CASGRGVNTEAFF
cdr3_nt: TGTGCCAGCGGGAGGGGGGTGAACACTGAAGCTTTCTTT

j_call: TRBJ2-3
v_call: TRBV5-1
clone_size: many
d_call: .
cdr3_aa: CASSVGSSTDTQYF
cdr3_nt: TGCGCCAGCAGTGTAGGTTCTAGCACAGATACGCAGTATTTT

j_call: TRBJ2-7
v_call: TRBV5-4
clone_size: .
d_call: .
cdr3_aa: CASSPPDASYEQYF
cdr3_nt: TGTGCCAGCAGCCCCCCGGACGCCTCCTACGAGCAGTACTTC

j_call: TRBJ2-7
v_call: TRBV28
clone_size: many
d_call: TRBD1
cdr3_aa: CASRTNSGTGAYEQYF
cdr3_nt: TGTGCCAGCAGAACTAACTCCGGGACAGGGGCCTACGAGCAGTACTTC

j_call: TRBJ1-2
v_call: TRBV29-1
clone_size: .
d_call: .
cdr3_aa: CSVAPSGGYGYTF
cdr3_nt: TGCAGCGTTGCCCCATCGGGGGGCTATGGCTACACCTTC

j_call: TRBJ1-1
v_call: TRBV7-3
clone_size: .
d_call: .
cdr3_aa: CASSLYRGIGTEAFF
cdr3_nt: TGTGCCAGCAGCTTATATAGAGGGATTGGCACTGAAGCTTTCTTT

j_call: TRBJ2-1
v_call: TRBV7-3
clone_size: few
d_call: TRBD2
cdr3_aa: CASSPRLAGGRNEQFF
cdr3_nt: TGTGCCAGCAGCCCCCGACTAGCGGGGGGGAGGAATGAGCAGTTCTTC

j_call: TRBJ1-1
v_call: TRBV6-2/TRBV6-3
clone_size: many
d_call: TRBD1
cdr3_aa: CASSYPDRVATEAFF
cdr3_nt: TGTGCCAGCAGTTACCCTGACAGGGTCGCCACTGAAGCTTTCTTT

j_call: TRBJ2-7
v_call: TRBV13
clone_size: medium-sized
d_call: .
cdr3_aa: CASSSGLSSYEQYF
cdr3_nt: TGTGCCAGCAGCTCCGGACTGAGCTCCTACGAGCAGTACTTC

j_call: TRBJ2-2
v_call: TRBV28
clone_size: few
d_call: .
cdr3_aa: CASSRLSQVHTGELFF
cdr3_nt: TGTGCCAGCAGTAGACTTAGCCAGGTTCACACCGGGGAGCTGTTTTTT

j_call: TRBJ1-4
v_call: TRBV7-2
clone_size: .
d_call: .
cdr3_aa: CASSLGVGEKLFF
cdr3_nt: TGTGCCAGCAGCTTGGGGGTGGGTGAAAAACTGTTTTTT

j_call: TRBJ2-3
v_call: TRBV7-8
clone_size: few
d_call: .
cdr3_aa: CASSLVQGARTDTQYF
cdr3_nt: TGTGCCAGCAGCTTAGTACAGGGAGCCCGCACAGATACGCAGTATTTT

j_call: TRBJ1-1
v_call: TRBV5-6
clone_size: few
d_call: .
cdr3_aa: CASSLEGVSEAFF
cdr3_nt: TGTGCCAGCAGCTTGGAAGGGGTCTCTGAAGCTTTCTTT

j_call: TRBJ2-3
v_call: TRBV12-3/TRBV12-4
clone_size: .
d_call: .
cdr3_aa: CASSFIAVVGDTQYF
cdr3_nt: TGTGCCAGCAGTTTTATTGCCGTAGTTGGGGATACGCAGTATTTT

j_call: TRBJ1-3
v_call: TRBV28
clone_size: many
d_call: .
cdr3_aa: CASSLRGNTIYF
cdr3_nt: TGTGCCAGCAGTTTACGGGGCAACACCATATATTTT

j_call: TRBJ2-6
v_call: TRBV10-3
clone_size: few
d_call: TRBD2
cdr3_aa: CAIGSGGSGANVLTF
cdr3_nt: TGTGCCATCGGTAGCGGGGGTTCTGGGGCCAACGTCCTGACTTTC

j_call: TRBJ1-6
v_call: TRBV3-1
clone_size: few
d_call: .
cdr3_aa: CASSEGYNSPLHF
cdr3_nt: TGTGCCAGCAGCGAGGGGTATAATTCACCCCTCCACTTT

j_call: TRBJ2-2
v_call: TRBV7-8
clone_size: .
d_call: .
cdr3_aa: CASSLGPGSCFF
cdr3_nt: .

j_call: TRBJ1-1
v_call: TRBV29-1
clone_size: many
d_call: .
cdr3_aa: CSVESGPGTEAFF
cdr3_nt: TGCAGCGTTGAATCGGGCCCAGGGACTGAAGCTTTCTTT

j_call: TRBJ2-6
v_call: TRBV6-6
clone_size: .
d_call: .
cdr3_aa: CASSYSSPGRGANFLTF
cdr3_nt: TGTGCCAGCAGTTACTCTAGTCCGGGGAGAGGGGCCAACTTCCTGACTTTC

j_call: TRBJ2-5
v_call: TRBV12-3/TRBV12-4
clone_size: many
d_call: TRBD2
cdr3_aa: CASSWGLAGRETQYF
cdr3_nt: TGTGCCAGCAGTTGGGGACTAGCGGGTAGAGAGACCCAGTACTTC

j_call: TRBJ2-7
v_call: TRBV25-1
clone_size: few
d_call: .
cdr3_aa: CASSGSGAESYEQYF
cdr3_nt: TGTGCCAGCAGTGGCTCTGGGGCGGAATCCTACGAGCAGTACTTC

j_call: TRBJ2-3
v_call: TRBV29-1
clone_size: .
d_call: .
cdr3_aa: CSVVVAGLSDTQYF
cdr3_nt: TGCAGCGTTGTGGTCGCAGGATTATCAGATACGCAGTATTTT

j_call: TRBJ1-1
v_call: TRBV7-9
clone_size: .
d_call: .
cdr3_aa: CASSPQGRLLNTEAFF
cdr3_nt: TGTGCCAGCAGCCCTCAAGGGAGACTCCTGAACACTGAAGCTTTCTTT

j_call: TRBJ2-6
v_call: TRBV9
clone_size: once
d_call: .
cdr3_aa: CASSATSGSSGANVLTF
cdr3_nt: TGTGCCAGCAGCGCAACCTCCGGCAGCTCTGGGGCCAACGTCCTGACTTTC

j_call: TRBJ1-2
v_call: TRBV6-2/TRBV6-3
clone_size: many
d_call: TRBD1
cdr3_aa: CASSSPTGEGYTF
cdr3_nt: TGTGCCAGCAGTTCTCCGACAGGGGAAGGCTACACCTTC

j_call: TRBJ2-1
v_call: TRBV5-8
clone_size: .
d_call: .
cdr3_aa: CASSSGLIGEQFF
cdr3_nt: TGTGCCAGCAGCTCCGGACTGATCGGGGAGCAGTTCTTC

j_call: TRBJ2-3
v_call: TRBV6-1
clone_size: .
d_call: .
cdr3_aa: CATLPSGTPLSGTQYF
cdr3_nt: TGTGCCACCCTCCCATCGGGGACCCCACTGAGCGGGACGCAGTATTTT

j_call: TRBJ1-6
v_call: TRBV20-1
clone_size: .
d_call: .
cdr3_aa: CSARESSNSPLHF
cdr3_nt: TGCAGTGCTAGAGAGAGCTCAAATTCACCCCTCCACTTT

j_call: TRBJ1-1
v_call: TRBV7-3
clone_size: .
d_call: .
cdr3_aa: CASSLTNGNTEAFF
cdr3_nt: TGTGCCAGCAGCTTAACCAACGGGAACACTGAAGCTTTCTTT

j_call: TRBJ2-1
v_call: TRBV19
clone_size: .
d_call: .
cdr3_aa: CASSKPGEFGNEQFF
cdr3_nt: TGTGCCAGTAGTAAACCGGGGGAGTTTGGGAATGAGCAGTTCTTC

j_call: TRBJ2-1
v_call: TRBV10-3
clone_size: .
d_call: TRBD2
cdr3_aa: CAISASGSSYNEQFF
cdr3_nt: TGTGCCATCTCCGCTAGCGGGAGCTCCTACAATGAGCAGTTCTTC

j_call: TRBJ2-1
v_call: TRBV28
clone_size: .
d_call: .
cdr3_aa: CASSLSQRDNEQFF
cdr3_nt: TGTGCCAGCAGTTTATCCCAGCGGGACAATGAGCAGTTCTTC

j_call: TRBJ2-7
v_call: TRBV28
clone_size: .
d_call: .
cdr3_aa: CASSLTGSSYEQYF
cdr3_nt: TGTGCCAGCAGTTTAACAGGGAGCTCCTACGAGCAGTACTTC

j_call: TRBJ2-7
v_call: TRBV7-9
clone_size: few
d_call: .
cdr3_aa: CASSSSWRGDSYEQYF
cdr3_nt: TGTGCCAGCAGCTCCTCGTGGAGAGGGGACTCCTACGAGCAGTACTTC

j_call: TRBJ2-7
v_call: TRBV6-5
clone_size: .
d_call: TRBD1
cdr3_aa: CASSYSDRFSYEQYF
cdr3_nt: TGTGCCAGCAGTTACTCGGACAGGTTCTCCTACGAGCAGTACTTC

j_call: TRBJ1-5
v_call: TRBV30
clone_size: few
d_call: .
cdr3_aa: CAWSVQGNQPQHF
cdr3_nt: TGTGCCTGGAGTGTCCAGGGCAATCAGCCCCAGCATTTT

j_call: TRBJ1-2
v_call: TRBV12-3/TRBV12-4
clone_size: .
d_call: TRBD1
cdr3_aa: CASSSPGGSYGYTF
cdr3_nt: TGTGCCAGCAGTTCCCCAGGGGGTAGCTATGGCTACACCTTC

j_call: TRBJ2-2
v_call: TRBV27
clone_size: many
d_call: .
cdr3_aa: CASSPRTANTGELFF
cdr3_nt: TGTGCCAGCAGTCCAAGGACAGCGAACACCGGGGAGCTGTTTTTT

j_call: TRBJ2-3
v_call: TRBV7-2
clone_size: .
d_call: .
cdr3_aa: CASTPLSTDTQYF
cdr3_nt: TGTGCCAGCACCCCCCTTTCCACAGATACGCAGTATTTT

j_call: TRBJ2-7
v_call: TRBV18
clone_size: .
d_call: TRBD1
cdr3_aa: CASSQSGQVNYEQYF
cdr3_nt: TGTGCCAGCTCACAAAGCGGACAGGTGAACTACGAGCAGTACTTC

j_call: TRBJ2-3
v_call: TRBV18
clone_size: few
d_call: TRBD1
cdr3_aa: CASSPPTGNTDTQYF
cdr3_nt: TGTGCCAGCTCACCACCGACAGGGAACACAGATACGCAGTATTTT